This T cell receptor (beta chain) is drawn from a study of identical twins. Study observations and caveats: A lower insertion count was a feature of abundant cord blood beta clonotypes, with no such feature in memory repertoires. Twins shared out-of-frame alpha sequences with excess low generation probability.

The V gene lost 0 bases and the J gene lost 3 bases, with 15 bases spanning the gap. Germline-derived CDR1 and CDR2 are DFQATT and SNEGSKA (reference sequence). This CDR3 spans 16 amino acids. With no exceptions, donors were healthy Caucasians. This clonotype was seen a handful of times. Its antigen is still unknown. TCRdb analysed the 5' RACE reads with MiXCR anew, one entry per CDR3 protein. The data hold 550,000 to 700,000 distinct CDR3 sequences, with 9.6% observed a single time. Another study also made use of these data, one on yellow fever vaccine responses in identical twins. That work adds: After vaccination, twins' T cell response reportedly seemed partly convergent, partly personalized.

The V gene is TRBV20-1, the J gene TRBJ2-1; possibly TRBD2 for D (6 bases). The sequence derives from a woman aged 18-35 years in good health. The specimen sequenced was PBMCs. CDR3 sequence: CSARDIAVYSYNEQFF. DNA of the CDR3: TGCAGTGCTAGAGATATAGCGGTGTATAGCTACAATGAGCAGTTCTTC.